This entry lists 23 T cell receptor beta chains sequenced from one sample in a study of blood T cell repertoires in COVID-19. Data came from immunoSEQ multiplex PCR; TCRdb stores just in-frame clones and leaves some out. The sample consists of under 250,000 clones, about 80% of them appearing once. The sequenced sample was PBMCs or T cells enriched from blood (not recorded which). These receptors were taken from a woman aged 50 to 65 who had been exposed to COVID-19.

The chain employs TRBV19 and TRBJ1-4, with TRBD1 matching over 7 bases. Germline loops: CDR1 LNHDA, CDR2 SQIVND (reference sequence). V dropped 7 bases and J dropped 10; count of bases not matched to a gene: 15. The CDR3 is 15 amino acids. CDR3 amino acids: CASTLERGPEGKLFF. CDR3 in DNA: TGTGCCAGTACCCTAGAAAGGGGGCCGGAGGGAAAACTGTTTTTT.

The chain combines TRBV27 with TRBJ1-5, with D perhaps matching TRBD1 (6 bases). Germline assignment: CDR1 MNHEY and CDR2 SMNVEV (reference sequence). V was shortened by 0 bases and J by 1 base, with 7 bases between the two germline ends. The CDR3 spans 15 residues. CDR3 nucleotides: TGTGCCAGCAGTTTATCCAGGGGAAGCAATCAGCCCCAGCATTTT. It encodes CASSLSRGSNQPQHF.

The CDR3 DNA reads TGTGCCAGCAGGCGACAGGGAGGCAATCAGCCCCAGCATTTT. Its translation: CASRRQGGNQPQHF. This rearrangement joins TRBV6-5 to TRBJ1-5; 7 bases match TRBD1. This CDR3 region has 14 residues. J gave up 2 bases and V 6 bases, and 4 bases lay outside the gene matches. Germline CDR1 reads MNHEY; CDR2 reads SVGAGI.

The J gene is TRBJ1-5, the V gene TRBV7-6, with 9 positions matching TRBD1. The V and J ends lost 3 bases and 1 base, in that order; junction bases with no gene match: 7. This CDR3 region has 17 residues. Germline V CDR1 and CDR2: SGHVS, FNYEAQ. The CDR3 spells CASSFRTGVFSNQPQHF. The CDR3 DNA follows: TGTGCCAGCAGCTTTAGGACAGGGGTTTTCAGCAATCAGCCCCAGCATTTT. The variable domain in full, with the rest retrieved from reference TRBV7-6 and TRBJ1-5, is GAGVSQSPRYKVTKRGQDVALRCDPISGHVSLYWYRQALGQGPEFLTYFNYEAQQDKSGLPNDRFSAERPEGSISTLTIQRTEQRDSAMYRCASSFRTGVFSNQPQHFGDGTRLSIL.

The chain links TRBV11-2 to TRBJ2-7, with 8 nucleotides matching TRBD1. The CDR3 runs 14 residues. V lost 2 bases to trimming and J lost 3 bases; unmatched junction nucleotides: 3. Per germline, CDR1 SGHAT and CDR2 FQNNGV. DNA for the CDR3: TGTGCCAGCAGCTTAAGCGGACAGGGCTACGAGCAGTACTTC. Its translation: CASSLSGQGYEQYF.

The chain joins TRBV7-2 to TRBJ2-1, with TRBD2 matching 13 bases. After removal of 4 bases from V and 9 bases from J, the junction contained 6 bases not matched to a gene. The CDR3 loop spans 15 amino acids. Germline V gene lookup returns CDR1 SGHTA and CDR2 FQGNSA. The CDR3 sequence: CASSYGTSGAREQFF. The CDR3 nucleotides are TGTGCCAGCAGCTACGGGACTAGCGGGGCCCGTGAGCAGTTCTTC.

The V gene is TRBV15, the J gene TRBJ1-2; a weak D match, TRBD1 (6 bases). Trimming shortened V by 5 bases and J by 13 bases, and 17 bases separated the two germline ends. The V gene's germline CDR1 is LNHNV and CDR2 YYDKDF (reference sequence). The CDR3 runs 12 residues. As DNA, the CDR3 is TGTGCCACCAGCGAGGGGGACGGCCCGTTCACCTTC. Its translation: CATSEGDGPFTF.

The chain is built from TRBV10-1 and TRBJ2-2; D is ambiguous. The CDR3 totals 15 residues. The V end lost 0 bases, the J end lost 1 base, and 6 bases lay between the germline ends. Germline CDR1 WNHNN, CDR2 SYGVQD (reference sequence). The CDR3 coding sequence is TGCGCCAGCAGTGAGTCGAGGCAGAACACCGGGGAGCTGTTTTTT. This codes for CASSESRQNTGELFF.

The DNA of the CDR3 is TGTGCCAGCAGCTGGCTCGGGTTCACCGGGGAGCTGTTTTTT. Translated: CASSWLGFTGELFF. The chain has TRBV5-8 and TRBJ2-2; D uncertain. V lost 3 bases to trimming and J lost 4 bases, with 10 bases between them. Germline CDR1 and CDR2: SGHTS and YDEGEE. The CDR3 has 14 amino acids.

In regard to this clone: This specimen includes other DNA sequences encoding the same CDR3. V usage is TRBV19 and J usage is TRBJ1-1; D not certain. The CDR3 covers 11 residues. CDR1 is LNHDA, CDR2 SQIVND, per germline (reference sequence). The V end lost 7 bases, the J end lost 2 bases, and 5 bases lay between the germline ends. The CDR3 bases are TGTGCCAGTACTTTAAACACTGAAGCTTTCTTT. This gives the protein CASTLNTEAFF.

The genes are TRBV11-2 and TRBJ2-5, with 14 bases identical to TRBD2. With V trimmed by 3 bases and J by 5 bases, 8 bases remained unmatched. In germline, CDR1 is SGHAT, CDR2 FQNNGV. This CDR3 region has 17 residues. The CDR3 DNA reads as TGTGCCAGCAGCTTCGGGACTAGCGGGGGAGTAGGGGAGACCCAGTACTTC. Amino acids: CASSFGTSGGVGETQYF.

The J gene is TRBJ1-1, the V gene TRBV29-1; 10 nucleotides line up with TRBD1. The CDR3 totals 19 residues. With V trimmed by 6 bases and J by 2 bases, 21 bases remained unmatched. Germline CDR1 is SQVTM and CDR2 is ANQGSEA. CDR3 sequence: CSVARGTGDLRGANTEAFF. The CDR3 nucleotides are TGCAGCGTCGCGAGGGGGACAGGGGATTTAAGAGGGGCAAACACTGAAGCTTTCTTT.

The chain has TRBV2 and TRBJ1-6; D gene ambiguous. V lost 6 bases to trimming and J lost 10 bases, with 10 bases between them. CDR1 SNHLY and CDR2 FYNNEI come from the germline V gene. The CDR3 sequence is 12 residues long. DNA of the CDR3: TGTGCCAGCAGACGGGAAGGGTCACCCCTCCACTTT. Its translation: CASRREGSPLHF.

The genes are TRBV30 and TRBJ1-4; no definite D call. V lost 3 bases and J 7 bases, leaving 9 bases between the germline ends. This CDR3 has 12 residues. CDR1 is GTSNPN and CDR2 is SVGIG in the germline V gene (reference sequence). CDR3 in DNA: TGTGCCTGGAGGGGCTTGGGTGAAAAACTGTTTTTT. Encoded protein: CAWRGLGEKLFF.

This rearrangement joins TRBV19 to TRBJ1-5; 11 bases are shared with TRBD1. The V gene's germline CDR1 is LNHDA and CDR2 SQIVND (reference sequence). There are 16 residues in the CDR3. V dropped 5 bases and J dropped 1; count of bases not matched to a gene: 4. CDR3 loop: CASSLGQGASNQPQHF. The CDR3 DNA follows: TGTGCCAGTAGTCTCGGACAGGGGGCGAGCAATCAGCCCCAGCATTTT.

The gene calls are TRBV18 and TRBJ1-3, with TRBD1 matching over 7 bases. This CDR3 has 17 residues. With 3 bases clipped from V and 0 bases from J, the junction kept 8 bases outside the gene matches. CDR1 is KGHSH and CDR2 is LQKENI in the germline V gene. CDR3 bases: TGTGCCAGCTCACCGAGGGGGCAGACTCACTCTGGAAACACCATATATTTT. Protein product: CASSPRGQTHSGNTIYF. The full variable domain, in which reference TRBV18 and TRBJ1-3 provide the parts outside the CDR3, is NAGVMQNPRHLVRRRGQEARLRCSPMKGHSHVYWYRQLPEEGLKFMVYLQKENIIDESGMPKERFSAEFPKEGPSILRIQQVVRGDSAAYFCASSPRGQTHSGNTIYFGEGSWLTVV.

The chain couples TRBV6-2 or TRBV6-3 to TRBJ2-6, with TRBD1 identical over 10 bases. Germline V gene lookup returns CDR1 MNHEY and CDR2 SVGEGT. The CDR3 consists of 17 residues. After removal of 4 bases from V and 0 bases from J, the junction contained 3 bases not matched to a gene. Here the CDR3 DNA reads TGTGCCAGCAGTTCCGGACAGGGGGACTCTGGGGCCAACGTCCTGACTTTC. Amino acids: CASSSGQGDSGANVLTF.

The chain couples TRBV5-6 to TRBJ1-1; D not certain. Per germline, CDR1 SGHDT and CDR2 YYEEEE. The CDR3 length is 14 residues. V lost 4 bases and J lost 7, with 17 bases in between. The CDR3 DNA sequence: TGTGCCAGCAGCCCGACGACGGGAGGCGGTGAAGCTTTCTTT. It yields the protein CASSPTTGGGEAFF.

This chain uses TRBV18 with TRBJ2-1; TRBD1 agrees at 8 bases. Trimming took 8 bases from V and 1 from J; bases not matched to a gene: 7. CDR3 length equals 15 residues. The germline gives CDR1 KGHSH, CDR2 LQKENI. CDR3 amino acids: CASAPQGASYNEQFF. For the CDR3, the DNA is TGTGCCAGCGCCCCGCAGGGGGCTTCCTACAATGAGCAGTTCTTC.

As concerns this clone: This same CDR3 is encoded by further DNA sequences in the sample. The rearrangement uses TRBV28 and TRBJ1-5; no reliable D call. The V and J ends lost 1 base and 0 bases respectively, with 7 bases between them. This CDR3 has 15 residues. Germline values: CDR1 MDHEN, CDR2 SYDVKM. The CDR3 coding sequence is TGTGCCAGCAGTTTATTAGCGGGTAGCAATCAGCCCCAGCATTTT. It translates to CASSLLAGSNQPQHF.

Comment on this clone: The same CDR3 arises from other DNA sequences in this sample as well. The chain joins TRBV11-3 to TRBJ1-3; TRBD1 matches 8 bases. The CDR3 has 15 amino acids. V shed 5 bases and J 2 bases; nucleotides not matched to a gene: 5. The V gene's germline CDR1 is SGHNT and CDR2 YENEEA. The CDR3 DNA follows: TGTGCCAGCAGCCCAGGACAGGGACCTGGAAACACCATATATTTT. Its translation: CASSPGQGPGNTIYF.

V is TRBV7-9 and J is TRBJ2-7; a possible D gene is TRBD1 (5 bases). V lost 4 bases to trimming and J lost 6 bases, with 16 bases between them. The CDR3 loop spans 14 amino acids. CDR1 is SEHNR, CDR2 FQNEAQ, per germline (reference sequence). The CDR3 coding sequence is TGTGCCAGCAGCTCCTGGGGCGGTTTGGGCGAGCAGTACTTC. As protein: CASSSWGGLGEQYF.

This chain joins TRBV18 and TRBJ1-2; a weak D match, TRBD1 (5 bases). The ends were cut back, 5 bases at V and 10 bases at J, with 11 bases in the middle. This CDR3 has 11 residues. CDR1 and CDR2 from the germline V gene are KGHSH and LQKENI. The DNA of the CDR3 is TGTGCCAGCTCAAGGGGTGGAGACTACACCTTC. This codes for CASSRGGDYTF. Full variable domain (remainder filled in from reference TRBV18 and TRBJ1-2): NAGVMQNPRHLVRRRGQEARLRCSPMKGHSHVYWYRQLPEEGLKFMVYLQKENIIDESGMPKERFSAEFPKEGPSILRIQQVVRGDSAAYFCASSRGGDYTFGSGTRLTVV.